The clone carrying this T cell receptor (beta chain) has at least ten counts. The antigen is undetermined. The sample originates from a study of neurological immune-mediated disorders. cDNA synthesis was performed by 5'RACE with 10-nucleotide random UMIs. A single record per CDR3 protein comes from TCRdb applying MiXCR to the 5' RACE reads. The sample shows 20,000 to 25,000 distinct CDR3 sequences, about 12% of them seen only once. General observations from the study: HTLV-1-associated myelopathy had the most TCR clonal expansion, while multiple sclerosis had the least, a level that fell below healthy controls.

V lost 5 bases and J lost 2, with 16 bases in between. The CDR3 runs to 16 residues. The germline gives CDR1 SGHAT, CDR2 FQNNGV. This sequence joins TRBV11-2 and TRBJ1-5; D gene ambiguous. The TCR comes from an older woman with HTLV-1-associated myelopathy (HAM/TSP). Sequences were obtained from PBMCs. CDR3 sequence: CASSLTGEGGNQPQHF. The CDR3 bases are TGTGCCAGCAGCCTAACCGGGGAGGGAGGCAATCAGCCCCAGCATTTT.